This T cell receptor beta chain is drawn from a study of memory CD4+ T cells and cytomegalovirus serostatus. Study-level points and caveats: Repertoires predicted CMV serostatus with median bootstrapped AUC of roughly 0.95.

In the case of this clone: Its target is unknown.

The sort gate was single viable CD3+CD4+CD8-CD45RO+ cells for memory CD4+ T cells. Total CD4+ T cells were enriched by CD4 positive selection. Produced via immunoSEQ multiplex PCR; TCRdb's table is partial and in-frame only. The sample includes some 48,000 clones, 75% to 85% of them seen just once. CDR1 is LNHDA and CDR2 is SQIVND in the germline V gene (reference sequence). V dropped 7 bases and J dropped 9 bases, with 15 bases sitting between them. The CDR3 extends over 12 amino acids. The clonotype comes from an adult in good health and CMV-seronegative. Sequencing was carried out using memory CD4+ T cells from blood. The V gene is TRBV19, the J gene TRBJ1-2, with D perhaps TRBD1 (5 bases). CDR3 nucleotide sequence: TGTGCCAGTAATAGGGGAGGGGCGCGCTACACCTTC. This sequence encodes CASNRGGARYTF.